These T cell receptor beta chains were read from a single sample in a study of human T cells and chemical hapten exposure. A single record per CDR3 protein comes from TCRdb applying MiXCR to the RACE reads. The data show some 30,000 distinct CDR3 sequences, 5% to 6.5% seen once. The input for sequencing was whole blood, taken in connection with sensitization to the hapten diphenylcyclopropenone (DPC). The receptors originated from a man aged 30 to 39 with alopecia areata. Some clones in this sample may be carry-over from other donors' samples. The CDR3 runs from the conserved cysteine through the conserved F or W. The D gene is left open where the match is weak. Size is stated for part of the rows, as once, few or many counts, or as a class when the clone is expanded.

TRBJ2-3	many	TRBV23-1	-	CASSQAGVRTDTQYF	TGCGCCAGCAGTCAAGCAGGAGTCCGGACAGATACGCAGTATTTT
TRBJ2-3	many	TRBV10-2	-	CASTSPGDTQYF	TGCGCCAGCACCTCCCCCGGGGATACGCAGTATTTT
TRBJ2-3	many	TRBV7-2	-	CASSLVGRRTDTDTQYF	TGTGCCAGCAGCTTAGTAGGCCGCCGGACAGACACAGATACGCAGTATTTT
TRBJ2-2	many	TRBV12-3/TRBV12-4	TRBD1	CASWIGQGNTGELFF	TGTGCCAGCTGGATCGGACAGGGGAACACCGGGGAGCTGTTTTTT
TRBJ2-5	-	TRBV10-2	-	CASSRDAQETQYF	TGCGCCAGCAGCCGGGACGCCCAAGAGACCCAGTACTTC
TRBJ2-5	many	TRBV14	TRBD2	CASSQASPGTSQETQYF	TGTGCCAGCAGCCAAGCCAGCCCCGGGACTAGCCAAGAGACCCAGTACTTC
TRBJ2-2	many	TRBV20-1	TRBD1	CSARAQPQGERGELFF	TGCAGTGCTAGAGCCCAACCGCAGGGGGAACGCGGGGAGCTGTTTTTT
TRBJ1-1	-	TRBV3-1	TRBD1	CASSQRQGRTEAFF	TGTGCCAGCAGCCAAAGACAGGGAAGGACTGAAGCTTTCTTT
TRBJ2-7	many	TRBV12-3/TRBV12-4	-	CASRDRLGPLEQYF	TGTGCCAGCAGGGATAGACTAGGCCCTCTCGAGCAGTACTTC
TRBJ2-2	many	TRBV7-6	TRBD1	CASRQTGFTGELFF	TGTGCCAGCAGACAGACAGGGTTCACCGGGGAGCTGTTTTTT
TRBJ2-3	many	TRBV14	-	CASSPRVNGDTQYF	TGTGCCAGCAGCCCTAGAGTAAACGGGGATACGCAGTATTTT
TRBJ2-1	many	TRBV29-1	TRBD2	CSVEPTSGSRNEQFF	TGCAGCGTTGAACCCACTAGCGGGAGTCGCAATGAGCAGTTCTTC
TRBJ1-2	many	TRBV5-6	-	CASTDSPASDRTGDYGYTF	TGTGCCAGCACCGACTCGCCCGCTTCGGACAGAACTGGCGACTATGGCTACACCTTC
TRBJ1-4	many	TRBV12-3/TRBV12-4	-	CASTLPSGKLFF	TGTGCCAGCACACTGCCTTCGGGAAAACTGTTTTTT
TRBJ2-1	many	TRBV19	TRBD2	CASSIAQGGGAQFF	TGTGCCAGTAGTATAGCTCAGGGCGGGGGGGCGCAGTTCTTC
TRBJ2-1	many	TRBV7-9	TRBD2	CVSSLGLADNEQFF	TGTGTCAGCAGCCTTGGACTAGCGGACAATGAGCAGTTCTTC
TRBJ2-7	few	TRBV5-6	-	CASRANPGSIAYEQYF	TGTGCCAGCAGAGCGAACCCTGGGTCGATTGCCTACGAGCAGTACTTC
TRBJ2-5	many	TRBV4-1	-	CASSQGGIQETQYF	TGCGCCAGCAGCCAAGGGGGAATTCAAGAGACCCAGTACTTC
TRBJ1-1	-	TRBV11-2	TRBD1	CASSPPGQGLFGSTEAFF	TGTGCCAGCTCACCCCCGGGACAGGGCCTTTTCGGTAGTACTGAAGCTTTCTTT
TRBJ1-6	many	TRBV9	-	CASSTQGDPTNSPLHF	TGTGCCAGCAGCACTCAAGGGGACCCGACCAATTCACCCCTCCACTTT
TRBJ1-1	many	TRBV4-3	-	CASSQDPAGTEAFF	TGCGCCAGCAGCCAAGATCCGGCGGGCACTGAAGCTTTCTTT
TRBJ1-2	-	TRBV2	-	CASSGTWGRRNGDTF	TGTGCCAGCAGTGGGACATGGGGACGGCGTAATGGCGACACCTTC
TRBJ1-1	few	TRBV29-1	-	CSVSMNTEAFF	TGCAGCGTTAGCATGAACACTGAAGCTTTCTTT